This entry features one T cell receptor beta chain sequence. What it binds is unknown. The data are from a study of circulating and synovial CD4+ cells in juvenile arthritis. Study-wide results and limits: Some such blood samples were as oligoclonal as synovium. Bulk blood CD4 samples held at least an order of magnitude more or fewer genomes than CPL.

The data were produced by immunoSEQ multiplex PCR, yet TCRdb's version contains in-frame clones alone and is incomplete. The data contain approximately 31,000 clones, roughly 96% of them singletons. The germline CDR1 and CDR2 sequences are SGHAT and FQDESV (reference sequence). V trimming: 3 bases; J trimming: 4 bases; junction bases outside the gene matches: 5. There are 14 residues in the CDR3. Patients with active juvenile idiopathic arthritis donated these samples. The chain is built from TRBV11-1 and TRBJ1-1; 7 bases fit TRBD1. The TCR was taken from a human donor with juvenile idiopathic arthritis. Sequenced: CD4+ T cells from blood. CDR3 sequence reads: CASSFLSGGTEAFF. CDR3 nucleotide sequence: TGTGCCAGCAGCTTTTTATCAGGGGGCACTGAAGCTTTCTTT.